Below, 32 T cell receptor beta chains from the same sample are listed, as sequenced in a study of T cell changes during pregnancy in multiple sclerosis. Libraries were prepared by immunoSEQ multiplex PCR; TCRdb keeps only in-frame clonotypes and omits some of them. The sample holds about 24,000 clones, roughly 86% seen once. This sample comprised CD4+ T cells from peripheral blood mononuclear cells, obtained in the second trimester of pregnancy. The receptors derive from a female donor in good health, enrolled as a control in a pregnancy study.

V is TRBV9 and J is TRBJ2-2, with 14 positions matching TRBD2. Germline CDR1 is SGDLS and CDR2 is YYNGEE. Unmatched junction bases numbered 6, after V lost 4 bases and J lost 1 base. The CDR3 is made up of 18 amino acids. CDR3 residues: CASSPRLAGGQNTGELFF. The CDR3, as DNA: TGTGCCAGCAGCCCCCGACTAGCGGGAGGGCAGAACACCGGGGAGCTGTTTTTT.

V gene TRBV27 combines with J gene TRBJ1-1; no definite D call. The germline V gene encodes CDR1 MNHEY and CDR2 SMNVEV (reference sequence). V was trimmed by 6 bases and J by 3 bases, leaving 11 bases between them. The CDR3 is 13 residues long. The CDR3 loop is CASRTTQHTEAFF. CDR3 DNA sequence: TGTGCCAGCAGGACGACACAACACACTGAAGCTTTCTTT.

The rearrangement joins TRBV29-1 to TRBJ2-2; D unresolved. V was cut by 3 bases and J by 4 bases, with 12 bases left in between. The CDR3 loop spans 14 amino acids. Looked up from germline, CDR1 is SQVTM and CDR2 is ANQGSEA. DNA for the CDR3: TGCAGCGTTGACTTCGCCAGAACCACCGGGGAGCTGTTTTTT. It codes for CSVDFARTTGELFF.

This chain joins TRBV30 and TRBJ2-1; 14 bases agree with TRBD2. The germline V gene encodes CDR1 GTSNPN and CDR2 SVGIG (reference sequence). The CDR3 is 13 residues long. V shed 5 bases and J 6 bases; nucleotides not matched to a gene: 0. The CDR3 loop is CAWGTSGGNEQFF. Here the CDR3 DNA reads TGTGCCTGGGGGACTAGCGGGGGCAATGAGCAGTTCTTC. The complete variable domain, with remaining parts taken from reference TRBV30 and TRBJ2-1, reads SQTIHQWPATLVQPVGSPLSLECTVEGTSNPNLYWYRQAAGRGLQLLFYSVGIGQISSEVPQNLSASRPQDRQFILSSKKLLLSDSGFYLCAWGTSGGNEQFFGPGTRLTVL.

The genes are TRBV19 and TRBJ2-5, with 8 bases lining up with TRBD1. V lost 5 bases and J lost 4; bases outside the gene matches: 9. The CDR3 runs to 15 residues. The germline V gene encodes CDR1 LNHDA and CDR2 SQIVND (reference sequence). Written as DNA, the CDR3 is TGTGCCAGTAGTCCCTTAGGACAGGGTGGAGAGACCCAGTACTTC. As protein: CASSPLGQGGETQYF. The variable domain in full, completed from reference TRBV19 and TRBJ2-5, reads DGGITQSPKYLFRKEGQNVTLSCEQNLNHDAMYWYRQDPGQGLRLIYYSQIVNDFQKGDIAEGYSVSREKKESFPLTVTSAQKNPTAFYLCASSPLGQGGETQYFGPGTRLLVL.

This clone was detected once. The V and J genes are TRBV19 and TRBJ2-4, with 7 bases lining up with TRBD1. V gave up 1 base and J gave up 1 base; unmatched junction bases: 10. From germline, CDR1 is LNHDA and CDR2 SQIVND (reference sequence). This CDR3 has 18 amino acids. CDR3 sequence reads: CASSIGEGGGRAKNIQYF. The DNA for the CDR3 is TGTGCCAGTAGTATAGGCGAAGGGGGCGGAAGGGCCAAAAACATTCAGTACTTC.

The CDR3 sequence: CSVDDRQYNEQFF. CDR3 coding DNA: TGCAGCGTTGATGACAGACAATACAATGAGCAGTTCTTC. The V gene is TRBV29-1, the J gene TRBJ2-1, with D possibly TRBD1 on 5 matching bases. This CDR3 has 13 residues. Germline CDR1 SQVTM, CDR2 ANQGSEA. The V and J ends lost 3 bases and 4 bases respectively, with 10 bases between them.

The chain couples TRBV7-2 to TRBJ2-7, with 8 bases fitting TRBD2. J gave up 3 bases and V 5 bases, and 3 bases lay outside the gene matches. Germline values: CDR1 SGHTA, CDR2 FQGNSA. The CDR3 consists of 13 residues. The DNA of the CDR3 is TGTGCCAGCAGCGCGGGGGGCGGCTACGAGCAGTACTTC. Its translation: CASSAGGGYEQYF.

The rearrangement uses TRBV6-1 and TRBJ2-5; unclear D gene. Gene TRBJ2-7 matches the end of the DNA better, so the J call may be wrong. CDR3 length: 12 residues. Germline-derived CDR1 and CDR2 are MNHNS and SASEGT. CDR3 nucleotides: TGTGCCAGCAGCGGAGTTTCCTACGAGCAGTACTTC. Its translation: CASSGVSYEQYF.

The rearrangement links TRBV5-1 to TRBJ2-3; 9 nucleotides match TRBD2. The CDR3 totals 15 residues. Germline V lookup: CDR1 SGHRS, CDR2 YFSETQ. J was trimmed by 1 base and V by 4 bases; bases with no gene match: 4. In DNA, the CDR3 is TGCGCCAGCAGCAGAGGACTAGCGCGCACAGATACGCAGTATTTT. This gives the protein CASSRGLARTDTQYF. Combining the CDR3 with reference TRBV5-1 and TRBJ2-3 gives the whole variable domain KAGVTQTPRYLIKTRGQQVTLSCSPISGHRSVSWYQQTPGQGLQFLFEYFSETQRNKGNFPGRFSGRQFSNSRSEMNVSTLELGDSALYLCASSRGLARTDTQYFGPGTRLTVL.

The V and J genes are TRBV7-3 and TRBJ2-2; TRBD2 aligns across 11 bases. The trim removed 5 bases at V and 1 base at J, leaving 3 bases unmatched. The germline CDR1 and CDR2 sequences are SGHTA and FQGTGA. CDR3 size: 16 residues. The CDR3: CASSRLAGGNTGELFF. In DNA form, the CDR3 reads TGTGCCAGCAGCCGTCTAGCGGGAGGGAACACCGGGGAGCTGTTTTTT.

J is TRBJ2-6 and V is TRBV7-9; no definite D call. V was shortened by 3 bases and J by 1 base, with 16 bases between the two germline ends. Per germline, CDR1 SEHNR and CDR2 FQNEAQ (reference sequence). This CDR3 comprises 18 residues. In DNA form, the CDR3 reads TGTGCCAGCAGCTTGTGGCGCGGAGAAAATTCTGGGGCCAACGTCCTGACTTTC. It translates to CASSLWRGENSGANVLTF. Complete variable domain (other parts from reference TRBV7-9 and TRBJ2-6): DTGVSQNPRHKITKRGQNVTFRCDPISEHNRLYWYRQTLGQGPEFLTYFQNEAQLEKSRLLSDRFSAERPKGSFSTLEIQRTEQGDSAMYLCASSLWRGENSGANVLTFGAGSRLTVL.

V usage is TRBV5-4 and J usage is TRBJ2-2, with 12 bases lining up with TRBD1. Trimming removed 4 bases from V and 8 bases from J; junction bases left unmatched: 9. The germline V gene has CDR1 SGHNT and CDR2 YYREEE (reference sequence). This CDR3 has 16 residues. CDR3 sequence (DNA): TGTGCCAGCAGCCACCGGGACAGGGGGCGCATAGGGGAGCTGTTTTTT. It codes for CASSHRDRGRIGELFF.

The CDR3 region has the DNA TGTGCCAGCAGTTACCCGGGGGGGGATACGCAGTATTTT. Residues: CASSYPGGDTQYF. The chain uses TRBV6-5 and TRBJ2-3, with 8 bases fitting TRBD2. Trimming removed 2 bases from V and 6 bases from J; junction bases left unmatched: 1. The CDR3 is 13 residues long. Germline V lookup: CDR1 MNHEY, CDR2 SVGAGI.

As concerns this clone: Given a much more abundant clone one base away, this may be a read error. Other DNA sequences from this sample encode an identical CDR3 as well. The J gene is TRBJ1-2, the V gene TRBV9, with 7 nucleotides matching TRBD1. CDR1 and CDR2 (germline): SGDLS, YYNGEE. This CDR3 comprises 14 residues. V lost 3 bases, J lost 2 bases, and 4 bases stayed unmatched. CDR3 protein: CASSASTGNYGYTF. The CDR3 DNA sequence: TGTGCCAGCAGCGCATCGACAGGGAACTATGGCTACACCTTC.

The chain has TRBV7-3 and TRBJ2-2; 8 nucleotides align to TRBD2. Germline loops: CDR1 SGHTA, CDR2 FQGTGA. This CDR3 is 13 amino acids long. Unmatched junction bases numbered 5, after V lost 6 bases and J lost 8 bases. This chain's CDR3 is CASSPGGLGELFF. The CDR3 DNA is TGTGCCAGCAGTCCGGGGGGGCTAGGGGAGCTGTTTTTT.

The genes are TRBV7-8 and TRBJ2-3; 8 bases are shared with TRBD2. V was pared by 5 bases and J by 2 bases, with 3 bases of the junction left unmatched. The CDR3 has 14 residues. CDR1 is SGHVS, CDR2 FQNEAQ, per germline. The CDR3, as DNA: TGTGCCAGCAGCCTTAGCGGGAACACAGATACGCAGTATTTT. Encoded protein: CASSLSGNTDTQYF.

This chain links TRBV7-8 with TRBJ1-5; TRBD1 agrees at 7 bases. The junction had 10 bases not matched to a gene; V was cut back by 5 bases and J by 0 bases. The CDR3 sequence is 17 residues long. Germline loops: CDR1 SGHVS, CDR2 FQNEAQ. CDR3 sequence: CASSQDRLILSNQPQHF. CDR3 bases: TGTGCCAGCAGCCAGGACAGGTTAATCCTTAGCAATCAGCCCCAGCATTTT.

The chain carries TRBV4-1 and TRBJ2-7; 9 positions match TRBD2. V was pared by 4 bases and J by 1 base, with 5 bases of the junction left unmatched. Germline V gene sequence: CDR1 MGHRA, CDR2 YSYEKL. This CDR3 is built from 15 residues. The CDR3 DNA follows: TGCGCCAGCAGCCCGGCGGGGGGGAAATCCTACGAGCAGTACTTC. This encodes CASSPAGGKSYEQYF.

This rearrangement joins TRBV6-5 to TRBJ2-3, with D unresolved. Germline loops: CDR1 MNHEY, CDR2 SVGAGI. Trimming cost V 5 bases and J 2 bases, with 8 bases left between them. The CDR3 spans 13 residues. CDR3 in amino acids: CASSQEHTDTQYF. As DNA, the CDR3 is TGTGCCAGCAGTCAGGAACACACAGATACGCAGTATTTT.

This clone was observed once. The chain joins TRBV28 to TRBJ1-1; possible D gene TRBD1, 5 bases. Trimming cost V 2 bases and J 11 bases, with 15 bases left between them. The germline CDR1 and CDR2 sequences are MDHEN and SYDVKM. The CDR3 runs to 13 residues. CDR3 bases: TGTGCCAGCAGTTTAGGGGCACCGCCGGCCGCTTTCTTT. Translating gives CASSLGAPPAAFF.

The chain combines TRBV14 with TRBJ2-1; possibly TRBD2 for D (6 bases). The ends were cut back, 3 bases at V and 9 bases at J, with 12 bases in the middle. This CDR3 has 13 amino acids. The germline CDR1 and CDR2 sequences are SGHDN and FVKESK. DNA of the CDR3: TGTGCCAGCAGCCAGAATTGGGGAGGTGAGCAGTTCTTC. It is translated as CASSQNWGGEQFF.

The genes are TRBV4-2 and TRBJ2-3; 11 bases are shared with TRBD2. The CDR3 is 21 residues long. Losses at the gene ends were 1 base for V and 0 bases for J; bases not matched to a gene: 15. Germline assignment: CDR1 LGHNA and CDR2 YNFKEQ. The CDR3: CASSQGGGRPGTSGSTDTQYF. CDR3 sequence (DNA): TGTGCCAGCAGCCAAGGGGGGGGGCGTCCCGGGACTAGCGGAAGCACAGATACGCAGTATTTT.

The CDR3, as DNA: TGTGCCAGCCCCAGGGGGGACAATAGTTCACCCCTCCACTTT. It is translated as CASPRGDNSSPLHF. J is TRBJ1-6 and V is TRBV6-1, with 7 bases matching TRBD1. Trimming at V came to 8 bases and at J to 9 bases, leaving 10 bases not matched to a gene. The CDR3 loop spans 14 amino acids. Germline lookup yields CDR1 MNHNS and CDR2 SASEGT.

The chain has TRBV28 and TRBJ2-5, with 9 bases lining up with TRBD1. This CDR3 is 14 amino acids long. The J segment lost 5 bases and the V segment lost 5 bases, leaving 6 bases of the junction unmatched. The germline V gene encodes CDR1 MDHEN and CDR2 SYDVKM. The CDR3 bases are TGTGCCAGCAGTCCCACAGGGGGCTACGAGACCCAGTACTTC. It translates to CASSPTGGYETQYF.

This clone was counted only a few times. The chain carries TRBV7-6 and TRBJ1-1; 7 bases are a match to TRBD1. Looked up from germline, CDR1 is SGHVS and CDR2 is FNYEAQ. CDR3 size: 12 residues. Unmatched junction bases numbered 6, after V lost 4 bases and J lost 10 bases. The CDR3 DNA reads as TGTGCCAGCAGCTCGACCGCAGGGGGAGCTTTCTTT. Protein product: CASSSTAGGAFF.

This sequence joins TRBV5-1 and TRBJ2-3; 7 positions match TRBD2. The CDR3 is 16 amino acids. Looked up from germline, CDR1 is SGHRS and CDR2 is YFSETQ. The V segment lost 1 base and the J segment 5 bases; nucleotides outside the gene matches: 10. CDR3 bases: TGCGCCAGCAGCTTGACGCCGGGAGGAGTGGGAGATACGCAGTATTTT. As protein: CASSLTPGGVGDTQYF.

The CDR3 protein is CASRGREEGPSGNTIYF. The CDR3 DNA is TGTGCCAGCCGGGGACGGGAGGAGGGCCCGTCTGGAAACACCATATATTTT. The chain has TRBV2 and TRBJ1-3; D possibly corresponds to TRBD1 (5 bases). CDR1 is SNHLY, CDR2 FYNNEI, per germline. This CDR3 contains 17 residues. The V and J ends lost 8 bases and 1 base respectively, with 21 bases between them.

The rearrangement joins TRBV4-1 to TRBJ2-2; D is perhaps TRBD1 (5 bases). V lost 2 bases, J lost 5 bases, and 12 bases lay in between. The V gene's germline CDR1 is MGHRA and CDR2 YSYEKL. The CDR3 contains 15 residues. The CDR3 here is CASSQPTVGTGELFF. CDR3 bases: TGCGCCAGCAGCCAACCGACAGTAGGGACCGGGGAGCTGTTTTTT.

J is TRBJ2-3 and V is TRBV9; a weak D match, TRBD1 (6 bases). This CDR3 contains 16 residues. V lost 3 bases and J lost 0, with 14 bases in between. Germline CDR1 SGDLS, CDR2 YYNGEE. CDR3 in amino acids: CASSARQASSTDTQYF. The CDR3 DNA follows: TGTGCCAGCAGCGCACGACAGGCTTCTAGCACAGATACGCAGTATTTT.

This clone qualifies as medium-sized. The chain employs TRBV13 and TRBJ2-3; a weak D match, TRBD2 (6 bases). The germline V and J ends were trimmed by 3 bases and 2 bases, with 12 bases remaining between them. The germline V gene encodes CDR1 PRHDT and CDR2 FYEKMQ (reference sequence). This CDR3 comprises 15 residues. CDR3 loop: CASSFERALTDTQYF. CDR3 DNA: TGTGCCAGCAGCTTCGAGCGGGCGCTCACAGATACGCAGTATTTT.

This clone was recorded once. This sequence joins TRBV6-1 and TRBJ2-5, with TRBD1 matching over 10 bases. The better agreement between TRBJ2-7 and the DNA end casts doubt on the J call. The germline CDR1 and CDR2 sequences are MNHNS and SASEGT. The CDR3 consists of 15 residues. CDR3 sequence (DNA): TGTGCCAGCAGTGTCCGGGACAGGGGAGACTACGAGCAGTACTTC. Amino acid sequence: CASSVRDRGDYEQYF.